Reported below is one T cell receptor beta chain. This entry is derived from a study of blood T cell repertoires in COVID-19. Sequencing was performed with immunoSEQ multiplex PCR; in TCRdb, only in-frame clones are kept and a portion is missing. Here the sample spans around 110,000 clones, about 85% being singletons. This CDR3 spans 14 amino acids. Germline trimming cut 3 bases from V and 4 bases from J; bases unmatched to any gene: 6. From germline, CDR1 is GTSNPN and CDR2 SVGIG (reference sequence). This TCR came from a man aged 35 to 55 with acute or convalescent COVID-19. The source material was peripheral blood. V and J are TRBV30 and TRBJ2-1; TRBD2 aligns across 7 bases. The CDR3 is CAWRPSGVYNEQFF. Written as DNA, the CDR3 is TGTGCCTGGAGACCTAGCGGTGTTTACAATGAGCAGTTCTTC.